This TCR beta chain comes out of a study of PD-1 blockade in mismatch repair-deficient tumors. Data came from immunoSEQ multiplex PCR; TCRdb stores just in-frame clones and leaves some out. Of 80,000 to 130,000 clones listed, 82% are singletons. This CDR3 has 16 residues. V trimming: 1 base; J trimming: 4 bases; junction bases outside the gene matches: 8. The germline V gene encodes CDR1 SGHNT and CDR2 YENEEA. Study-level findings and limits: After pembrolizumab, tumor-resident clones rose rapidly, then generally contracted before radiologic responses.

To note about this clone: The antigen remains unidentified.

Every patient had mismatch repair deficiency by PCR or immunohistochemistry. The chain has TRBV11-3 and TRBJ2-7, with TRBD1 matching 9 bases. This clonotype was obtained from an adult with mismatch repair-deficient cancer. Specimen: peripheral blood, collected roughly 35 weeks after starting pembrolizumab. The CDR3 DNA reads TGTGCCAGCAGCTTAGGTGCCGGGACAGGGACGTACGAGCAGTACTTC. Its protein is CASSLGAGTGTYEQYF.